Detailed here is one TCR beta chain. This record belongs to a study of shared clonotypes between healthy human individuals. The method was immunoSEQ multiplex PCR; TCRdb's version includes in-frame clones alone and lacks a portion of them. The sample records about 2 million clones, roughly 94% being singletons. CD8 cells classed as naive were CD45RO-negative and positively selected for CCR7, excluding terminally differentiated effector memory CD45RA+ cells. None of the donors, who were healthy HIV-negative adults, had recently had acute infections or vaccinations. This clonotype was obtained from a young man in good health. The specimen sequenced was naive CD8+ T cells sorted from blood.

DNA for the CDR3: TGTGCCAGCAGTGACTCGCCTAGCGGCTACAATGAGCAGTTCTTC. It encodes CASSDSPSGYNEQFF. The chain joins TRBV6-4 to TRBJ2-1; TRBD2 aligns across 7 bases. Trimming at V came to 0 bases and at J to 3 bases, leaving 2 bases not matched to a gene. Germline V gene sequence: CDR1 MRHNA, CDR2 SNTAGT. The CDR3 covers 15 residues.